This T cell receptor (beta chain) was profiled in a study of blood T cell repertoires in COVID-19. Study-wide background: Sources were T cells, B-cell-depleted T cells, or PBMCs; the material itself was cDNA or gDNA.

Germline V gives CDR1 KGHSH, CDR2 LQKENI. V shed 3 bases, J shed 4 bases, and the junction held 4 bases outside the gene matches. The CDR3 sequence is 14 residues long. The data were produced by immunoSEQ multiplex PCR, yet TCRdb's version contains in-frame clones alone and is incomplete. The top ten hold 1.6% of the sample, which has about 140,000 clones, approximately 83% seen once. Specimen: peripheral blood. This TCR was recovered from a human donor in a cohort sampled during active COVID-19. This chain links TRBV18 with TRBJ2-3; 7 bases line up with TRBD1. Here the CDR3 reads CASSPDRVADTQYF. The CDR3 coding sequence is TGTGCCAGCTCACCCGACAGGGTCGCAGATACGCAGTATTTT.